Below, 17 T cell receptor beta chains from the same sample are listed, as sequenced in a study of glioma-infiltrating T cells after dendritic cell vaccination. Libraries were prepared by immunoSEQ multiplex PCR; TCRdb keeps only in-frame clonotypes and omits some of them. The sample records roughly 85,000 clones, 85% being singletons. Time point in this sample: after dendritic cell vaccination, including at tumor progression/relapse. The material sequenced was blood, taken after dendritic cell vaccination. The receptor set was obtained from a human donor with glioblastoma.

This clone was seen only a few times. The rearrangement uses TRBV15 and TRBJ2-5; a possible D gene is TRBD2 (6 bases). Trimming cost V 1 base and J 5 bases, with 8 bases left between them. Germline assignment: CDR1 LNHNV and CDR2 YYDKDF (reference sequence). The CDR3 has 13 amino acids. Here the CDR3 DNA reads TGTGCCACCAGCAGAGGACGGGGGGAGACCCAGTACTTC. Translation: CATSRGRGETQYF.

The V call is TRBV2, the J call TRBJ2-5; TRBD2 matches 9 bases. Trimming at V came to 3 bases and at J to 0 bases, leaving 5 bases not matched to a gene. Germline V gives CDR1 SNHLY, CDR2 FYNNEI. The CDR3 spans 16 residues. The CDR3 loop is CASSDGLAGNQETQYF. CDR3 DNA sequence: TGTGCCAGCAGTGACGGTCTAGCGGGGAACCAAGAGACCCAGTACTTC.

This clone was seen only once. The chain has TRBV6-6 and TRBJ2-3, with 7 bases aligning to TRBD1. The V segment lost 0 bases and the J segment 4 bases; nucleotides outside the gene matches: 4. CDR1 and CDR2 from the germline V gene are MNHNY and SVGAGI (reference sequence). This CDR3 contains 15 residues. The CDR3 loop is CASSYSRGGADTQYF. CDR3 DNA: TGTGCCAGCAGTTACTCGCGAGGGGGCGCAGATACGCAGTATTTT.

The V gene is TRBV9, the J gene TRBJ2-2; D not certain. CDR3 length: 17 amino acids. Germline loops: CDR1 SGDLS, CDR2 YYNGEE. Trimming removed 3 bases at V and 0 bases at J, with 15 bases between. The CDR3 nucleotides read TGTGCCAGCAGCGACCCCCCCGGAGCTTCGAACACCGGGGAGCTGTTTTTT. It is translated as CASSDPPGASNTGELFF.

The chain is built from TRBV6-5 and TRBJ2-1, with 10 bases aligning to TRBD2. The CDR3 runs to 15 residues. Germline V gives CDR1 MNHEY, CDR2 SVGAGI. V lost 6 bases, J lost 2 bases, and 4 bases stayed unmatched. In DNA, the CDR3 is TGTGCCAGCAGAACCCTAGCGGGGGCCTACAATGAGCAGTTCTTC. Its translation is CASRTLAGAYNEQFF.

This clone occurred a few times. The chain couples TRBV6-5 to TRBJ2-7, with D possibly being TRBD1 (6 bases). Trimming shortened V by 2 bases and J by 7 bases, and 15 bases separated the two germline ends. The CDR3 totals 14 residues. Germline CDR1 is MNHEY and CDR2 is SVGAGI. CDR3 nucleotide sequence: TGTGCCAGCAGTTACGACAGGAAGCAGGGAGAGCAGTACTTC. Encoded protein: CASSYDRKQGEQYF.

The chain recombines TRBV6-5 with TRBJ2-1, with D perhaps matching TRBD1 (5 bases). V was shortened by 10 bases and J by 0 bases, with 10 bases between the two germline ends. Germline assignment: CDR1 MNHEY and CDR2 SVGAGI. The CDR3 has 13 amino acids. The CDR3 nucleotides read TGTGCCACCCAGGGTAGCTCCTACAATGAGCAGTTCTTC. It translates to CATQGSSYNEQFF.

Written as DNA, the CDR3 is TGTGCCAGTAGTAAAACGACTAGCGGTTCCTCCTACAATGAGCAGTTCTTC. The encoded protein is CASSKTTSGSSYNEQFF. The V gene is TRBV19, the J gene TRBJ2-1, with 9 nucleotides matching TRBD2. This CDR3 contains 17 residues. J lost 0 bases, V lost 4 bases, and 7 bases had no gene match. CDR1 and CDR2 (germline): LNHDA, SQIVND (reference sequence).

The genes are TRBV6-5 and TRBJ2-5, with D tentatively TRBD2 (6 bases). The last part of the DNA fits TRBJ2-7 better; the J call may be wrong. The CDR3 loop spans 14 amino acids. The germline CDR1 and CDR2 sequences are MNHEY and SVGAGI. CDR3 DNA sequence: TGTGCCAGCAGTTGGGACTCGAGCTCCTACGAGCAGTACTTC. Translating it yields CASSWDSSSYEQYF.

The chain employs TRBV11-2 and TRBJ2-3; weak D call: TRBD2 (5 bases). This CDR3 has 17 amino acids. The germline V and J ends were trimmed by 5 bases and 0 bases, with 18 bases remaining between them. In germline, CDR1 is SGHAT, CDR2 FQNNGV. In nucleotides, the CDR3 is TGTGCCAGCAGCCCCGAGGGCCTAGCAGCTAGCACAGATACGCAGTATTTT. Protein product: CASSPEGLAASTDTQYF.

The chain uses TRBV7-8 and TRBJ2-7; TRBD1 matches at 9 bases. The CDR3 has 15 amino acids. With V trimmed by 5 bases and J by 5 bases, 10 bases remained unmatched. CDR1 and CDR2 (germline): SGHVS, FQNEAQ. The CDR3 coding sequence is TGTGCCAGCAGCAAACCGGGACAGGGCGACGACGAGCAGTACTTC. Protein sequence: CASSKPGQGDDEQYF.

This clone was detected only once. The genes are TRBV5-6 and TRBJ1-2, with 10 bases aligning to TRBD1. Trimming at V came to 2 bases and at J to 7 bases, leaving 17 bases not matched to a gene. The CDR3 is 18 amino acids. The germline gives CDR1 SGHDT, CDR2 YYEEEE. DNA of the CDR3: TGTGCCAGCAGCTTTTTGGGGACCGGCGACAGGGGGCAGGGTGGCTACACCTTC. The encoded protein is CASSFLGTGDRGQGGYTF.

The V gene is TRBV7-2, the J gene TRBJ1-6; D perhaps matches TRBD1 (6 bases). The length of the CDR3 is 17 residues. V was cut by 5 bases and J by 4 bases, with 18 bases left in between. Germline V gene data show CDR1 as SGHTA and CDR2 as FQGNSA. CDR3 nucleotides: TGTGCCAGCAGCGCATCCCAGTGGACAGCGTATAATTCACCCCTCCACTTT. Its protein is CASSASQWTAYNSPLHF. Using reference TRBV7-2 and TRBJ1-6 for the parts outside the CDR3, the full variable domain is GAGVSQSPSNKVTEKGKDVELRCDPISGHTALYWYRQSLGQGLEFLIYFQGNSAPDKSGLPSDRFSAERTGGSVSTLTIQRTQQEDSAVYLCASSASQWTAYNSPLHFGNGTRLTVT.

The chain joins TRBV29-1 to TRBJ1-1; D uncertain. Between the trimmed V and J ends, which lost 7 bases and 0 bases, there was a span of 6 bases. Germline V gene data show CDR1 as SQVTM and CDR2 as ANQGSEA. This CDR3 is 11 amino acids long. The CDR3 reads CSASMNTEAFF. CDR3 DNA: TGCAGCGCCTCTATGAACACTGAAGCTTTCTTT.

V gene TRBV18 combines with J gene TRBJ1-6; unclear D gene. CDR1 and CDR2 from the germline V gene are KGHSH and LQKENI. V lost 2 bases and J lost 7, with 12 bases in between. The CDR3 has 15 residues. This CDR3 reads CASSPKSQENSPLHF. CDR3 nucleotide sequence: TGTGCCAGCTCACCAAAAAGCCAGGAAAATTCACCCCTCCACTTT. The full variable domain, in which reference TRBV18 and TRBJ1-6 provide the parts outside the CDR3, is NAGVMQNPRHLVRRRGQEARLRCSPMKGHSHVYWYRQLPEEGLKFMVYLQKENIIDESGMPKERFSAEFPKEGPSILRIQQVVRGDSAAYFCASSPKSQENSPLHFGNGTRLTVT.

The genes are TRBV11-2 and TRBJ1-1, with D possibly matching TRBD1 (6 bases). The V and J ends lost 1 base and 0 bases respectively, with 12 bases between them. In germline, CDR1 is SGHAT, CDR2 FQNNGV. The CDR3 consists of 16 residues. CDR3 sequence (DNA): TGTGCCAGCAGCTTAGTTGGACAGACAATGAACACTGAAGCTTTCTTT. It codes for CASSLVGQTMNTEAFF.

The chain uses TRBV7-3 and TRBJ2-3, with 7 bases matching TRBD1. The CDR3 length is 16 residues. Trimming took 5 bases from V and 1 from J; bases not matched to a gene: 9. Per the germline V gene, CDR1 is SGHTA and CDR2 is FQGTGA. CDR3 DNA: TGTGCCAGCAGCCTACAGGGGAATACGCGCACAGATACGCAGTATTTT. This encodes CASSLQGNTRTDTQYF.